Each of the 3 T cell receptor beta chains below was sequenced from the same sample in a study of T cell changes during pregnancy in multiple sclerosis (dated by TCRdb to the late 2010s). Library creation used the immunoSEQ multiplex PCR assay. In TCRdb, the immuneACCESS table is reduced to in-frame sequences with V and J assigned. These tables do not hold every clone; where another copy was compared, an unresolved V gene accounts for under half, and the others remain unexplained. For this sample the table gives tens of thousands of clones, of which more than 80% were detected only once. The leading ten clones occupy about 0.65% of the sample. The source was CD4+ T cells from peripheral blood mononuclear cells, collected before pregnancy. These receptors all stem from a female donor with multiple sclerosis, enrolled in a pregnancy study.

This chain links TRBV29-1 with TRBJ1-1; D gene unclear. CDR3 length equals 13 residues. Looked up from germline, CDR1 is SQVTM and CDR2 is ANQGSEA. Deletions cut 3 bases from V and 0 bases from J, with 8 bases between. In DNA, the CDR3 is TGCAGCGTTGAGAGGGTAGTGAACACTGAAGCTTTCTTT. This sequence encodes CSVERVVNTEAFF.

This clone was picked up one time. The rearrangement joins TRBV2 to TRBJ2-1, with a tentative D call TRBD2 (5 bases). Per germline, CDR1 SNHLY and CDR2 FYNNEI. V was pared by 2 bases and J by 4 bases, with 9 bases between. The CDR3 totals 14 residues. Written as DNA, the CDR3 is TGTGCCAGCAGTGAATGGACTGAATACAATGAGCAGTTCTTC. Its translation: CASSEWTEYNEQFF.

DNA for the CDR3: TGTGCCACCCGACCGCGGGGGAACGCGGGAAACACCATATATTTT. This codes for CATRPRGNAGNTIYF. The chain joins TRBV15 to TRBJ1-3; maybe TRBD1 (5 bases). Between the trimmed V and J ends, which lost 8 bases and 4 bases, there was a span of 18 bases. This CDR3 is 15 amino acids long. Germline V gives CDR1 LNHNV, CDR2 YYDKDF (reference sequence).